One sample yielded the 14 T cell receptor beta chains listed below, sequenced in a study of blood T cells in healthy people across ages. Sample-barcoded 5' priming and a J-beta primer mix drove a second PCR of 7 to 11 cycles. In TCRdb, the 5' RACE reads were re-called with MiXCR into one record per CDR3 protein. The table records over 1,500,000 distinct CDR3 sequences, about two fifths of them present only once. The specimen was blood. Receptors originate from a human donor in good health.

This clonotype occurred a few times. V gene TRBV20-1 combines with J gene TRBJ2-7; 8 nucleotides agree with TRBD2. From germline, CDR1 is DFQATT and CDR2 SNEGSKA (reference sequence). CDR3 length: 15 residues. Unmatched junction bases numbered 11, after V lost 2 bases and J lost 5 bases. This CDR3 reads CSARSGGAGAHEQYF. The CDR3 DNA reads TGCAGTGCTAGATCCGGGGGAGCGGGGGCCCACGAGCAGTACTTC.

This clonotype was counted a few times. The chain uses TRBV6-2 or TRBV6-3 and TRBJ2-7; D is ambiguous. CDR1 and CDR2 from the germline V gene are MNHEY and SVGEGT. This CDR3 spans 13 amino acids. With 0 bases removed from V and 5 bases from J, the gap between germline ends came to 8 bases. In nucleotides, the CDR3 is TGTGCCAGCAGTTACTCCTCCCTTAACGAGCAGTACTTC. Its translation is CASSYSSLNEQYF.

J is TRBJ2-3 and V is TRBV7-8; 7 bases match TRBD2. The CDR3 contains 19 residues. Germline values: CDR1 SGHVS, CDR2 FQNEAQ. The ends lost 1 base at V and 0 bases at J; junction bases unmatched: 13. The DNA of the CDR3 is TGTGCCAGCAGCTTAGTATATATCGGAGCGGGGAGTAGCACAGATACGCAGTATTTT. Its translation is CASSLVYIGAGSSTDTQYF.

V gene TRBV6-2 or TRBV6-3 combines with J gene TRBJ2-7; D gene ambiguous. The CDR3 has 12 residues. Trimming took 4 bases from V and 5 from J, leaving 9 bases between them. Germline V CDR1 and CDR2: MNHEY, SVGEGT. The CDR3 protein is CASSLIPDEQYF. CDR3 in DNA: TGTGCCAGCAGTTTAATCCCAGACGAGCAGTACTTC.

The chain is built from TRBV4-1 and TRBJ2-1, with unresolved D. CDR1 and CDR2 (germline): MGHRA, YSYEKL. The V end was cut by 3 bases, the J end by 5 bases, with 11 bases between. The CDR3 runs 14 residues. This chain's CDR3 is CASSQPRRDNEQFF. The CDR3 region has the DNA TGCGCCAGCAGCCAGCCCCGACGGGACAATGAGCAGTTCTTC.

This chain links TRBV6-1 with TRBJ1-5; no reliable D call. Germline V gene lookup returns CDR1 MNHNS and CDR2 SASEGT. This CDR3 comprises 11 residues. Trimming cost V 10 bases and J 9 bases, with 13 bases left between them. CDR3 residues: CATGTHRPQHF. The CDR3 DNA reads TGTGCCACCGGCACCCATCGGCCCCAGCATTTT.

CDR3 DNA sequence: TGCGCCAGCAGCCAAGATTTGTGGGGGGGGAAAGCTTTCTTT. Its translation is CASSQDLWGGKAFF. V usage is TRBV4-3 and J usage is TRBJ1-1, with a tentative D call TRBD1 (5 bases). Looked up from germline, CDR1 is LGHNA and CDR2 is YSLEER. Deletions cut 0 bases from V and 9 bases from J, with 14 bases between. The CDR3 totals 14 residues.

The rearrangement joins TRBV7-3 to TRBJ2-3, with 11 positions matching TRBD2. CDR3 length: 16 residues. With 5 bases clipped from V and 6 bases from J, the junction kept 10 bases outside the gene matches. Germline CDR1 and CDR2: SGHTA and FQGTGA. The CDR3: CASSPGIAGGSDTQYF. The CDR3, as DNA: TGTGCCAGCAGCCCCGGGATAGCGGGGGGGTCGGATACGCAGTATTTT.

The V call is TRBV20-1, the J call TRBJ2-4; tentatively, D is TRBD1 (6 bases). V lost 7 bases to trimming and J lost 0 bases, with 13 bases between them. The V gene's germline CDR1 is DFQATT and CDR2 SNEGSKA (reference sequence). The CDR3 is 14 amino acids. As DNA, the CDR3 is TGCAGTGTCCGGGACAACGTAGCCAAAAACATTCAGTACTTC. Its protein product is CSVRDNVAKNIQYF.

The chain couples TRBV7-3 to TRBJ2-5; TRBD2 matches 9 bases. V lost 1 base to trimming and J lost 5 bases; unmatched junction nucleotides: 8. This CDR3 spans 16 amino acids. Germline CDR1 reads SGHTA; CDR2 reads FQGTGA. The CDR3 sequence: CASSLNPAGGVETQYF. The CDR3 nucleotides are TGTGCCAGCAGCTTAAATCCAGCGGGGGGCGTGGAGACCCAGTACTTC.

The V and J genes are TRBV28 and TRBJ1-4; D is ambiguous. Germline V gene lookup returns CDR1 MDHEN and CDR2 SYDVKM. V was pared by 6 bases and J by 8 bases, with 7 bases between. This CDR3 has 11 residues. This chain's CDR3 is CASRVGEKLFF. The CDR3 region has the DNA TGTGCCAGCAGGGTCGGGGAAAAACTGTTTTTT.

The J gene is TRBJ1-4, the V gene TRBV4-2; D gene ambiguous. The CDR3 totals 16 residues. Deletions cut 5 bases from V and 0 bases from J, with 13 bases between. Germline values: CDR1 LGHNA, CDR2 YNFKEQ. The DNA for the CDR3 is TGTGCCAGCAGCTACACTTCGAGGGCAACTAATGAAAAACTGTTTTTT. Amino acid sequence: CASSYTSRATNEKLFF.

The chain has TRBV27 and TRBJ2-1; maybe TRBD2 (5 bases). With 10 bases removed from V and 2 bases from J, the gap between germline ends came to 15 bases. Germline V lookup: CDR1 MNHEY, CDR2 SMNVEV (reference sequence). The CDR3 length is 14 residues. The CDR3 here is CATGGLRAYNEQFF. The CDR3, as DNA: TGTGCCACAGGAGGTCTTCGGGCCTACAATGAGCAGTTCTTC.

This clonotype was counted at least ten times. The rearrangement joins TRBV9 to TRBJ2-7, with TRBD1 as a possible D gene (7 bases). Germline V lookup: CDR1 SGDLS, CDR2 YYNGEE. The V and J ends lost 5 bases and 3 bases respectively, with 15 bases between them. The CDR3 length is 14 residues. The CDR3 reads CASSVGGGGYEQYF. The CDR3 nucleotides are TGTGCCAGCAGTGTTGGAGGGGGCGGCTACGAGCAGTACTTC.